This is a list of T cell receptor beta chains from one sample in a study of T cell responses to AZD1222 COVID-19 vaccine. Sequencing was performed with immunoSEQ multiplex PCR; in TCRdb, only in-frame clones are kept and a portion is missing. The repertoire consists of approximately 170,000 clones, with approximately 92% occurring once and the leading ten covering about 1.6%. The material sequenced was peripheral blood, taken on day 0 of AZD1222 vaccination. Source of these receptors: an adult in good health. Both conserved end residues are part of each CDR3. The order of the fields is CDR3 protein, CDR3 DNA, clone size, D gene, J gene, V gene. A D gene is named only where the DNA matches it firmly. Some rows have no size entry. The others give once, few or many, or a class for an expanded clone.

CDR3: CATSEGLAGGQDTQYF
DNA: TGTGCCACCAGTGAGGGACTAGCGGGGGGGCAAGATACGCAGTATTTT
size: .
D: TRBD2
J: TRBJ2-3
V: TRBV24-1

CDR3: CASSQLGTGELFF
DNA: TGTGCCAGCAGCCAATTGGGGACCGGGGAGCTGTTTTTT
size: .
D: .
J: TRBJ2-2
V: TRBV6-4

CDR3: CAISETGQRETQYF
DNA: TGTGCCATCAGTGAGACAGGGCAGAGAGAGACCCAGTACTTC
size: .
D: .
J: TRBJ2-5
V: TRBV10-3

CDR3: CASSVSSGRAYNEQFF
DNA: TGTGCCAGCAGCGTCAGTTCCGGGAGGGCCTACAATGAGCAGTTCTTC
size: .
D: TRBD2
J: TRBJ2-1
V: TRBV9

CDR3: CASSLLSSYSGNTIYF
DNA: TGTGCCAGCAGCTTGTTAAGTTCTTACTCTGGAAACACCATATATTTT
size: .
D: .
J: TRBJ1-3
V: TRBV5-6

CDR3: CASSQPGTGRQETQYF
DNA: TGTGCCAGCAGCCAACCCGGGACAGGGAGACAAGAGACCCAGTACTTC
size: .
D: TRBD1
J: TRBJ2-5
V: TRBV4-2

CDR3: CASSDRAGGPYNEQFF
DNA: TGTGCCAGCAGTGACCGGGCGGGAGGGCCCTACAATGAGCAGTTCTTC
size: .
D: TRBD2
J: TRBJ2-1
V: TRBV2

CDR3: CSVEPSGIVTDTQYF
DNA: TGCAGCGTTGAACCTAGCGGAATAGTCACAGATACGCAGTATTTT
size: few
D: TRBD2
J: TRBJ2-3
V: TRBV29-1

CDR3: CASSLYTSGSSYEQYF
DNA: TGTGCCAGCAGCCTCTATACTAGCGGGAGCTCCTACGAGCAGTACTTC
size: .
D: TRBD2
J: TRBJ2-7
V: TRBV11-2

CDR3: CASSLTWGGNQPQHF
DNA: TGCGCCAGCAGCCTTACTTGGGGCGGCAATCAGCCCCAGCATTTT
size: .
D: .
J: TRBJ1-5
V: TRBV4-1

CDR3: CASSEFTTSSYEQYF
DNA: TGTGCCAGCAGTGAGTTCACCACGAGCTCCTACGAGCAGTACTTC
size: .
D: .
J: TRBJ2-7
V: TRBV2

CDR3: CASSQVMTGGGEKLFF
DNA: TGTGCCAGCAGCCAAGTCATGACAGGGGGAGGGGAAAAACTGTTTTTT
size: .
D: TRBD1
J: TRBJ1-4
V: TRBV4-2

CDR3: CASRIDPTRNTEAFF
DNA: TGTGCCAGCAGGATAGACCCTACAAGGAACACTGAAGCTTTCTTT
size: .
D: .
J: TRBJ1-1
V: TRBV7-2

CDR3: CASSQDLRTGVSNTGELFF
DNA: TGCGCCAGCAGCCAAGATTTAAGGACAGGGGTTTCTAACACCGGGGAGCTGTTTTTT
size: .
D: TRBD1
J: TRBJ2-2
V: TRBV4-3

CDR3: CASRRAGQNTGELFF
DNA: TGTGCCAGCAGGCGAGCGGGGCAGAACACCGGGGAGCTGTTTTTT
size: .
D: TRBD2
J: TRBJ2-2
V: TRBV3-1/TRBV3-2

CDR3: CASSLGQGVLTGELFF
DNA: TGTGCCAGCAGCTTAGGACAGGGGGTACTCACCGGGGAGCTGTTTTTT
size: .
D: TRBD1
J: TRBJ2-2
V: TRBV7-2

CDR3: CASSYYRGLNTEAFF
DNA: TGTGCCAGCAGCTATTACCGGGGGCTTAACACTGAAGCTTTCTTT
size: .
D: .
J: TRBJ1-1
V: TRBV3-1/TRBV3-2

CDR3: CASSPNTGELFF
DNA: TGTGCCAGCTCGCCCAACACCGGGGAGCTGTTTTTT
size: .
D: .
J: TRBJ2-2
V: TRBV18

CDR3: CASSMARGYTF
DNA: TGTGCCAGTAGTATGGCCCGTGGCTACACCTTC
size: .
D: .
J: TRBJ1-2
V: TRBV19

CDR3: CASSHDSYGYTF
DNA: TGTGCCAGCAGCCACGACAGCTATGGCTACACCTTC
size: .
D: .
J: TRBJ1-2
V: TRBV7-9

CDR3: CASSLEGAIGKLFF
DNA: TGTGCCAGCAGCTTAGAGGGGGCGATAGGAAAACTGTTTTTT
size: once
D: TRBD1
J: TRBJ1-4
V: TRBV7-8

CDR3: CASSPLGGTGGRDTQYF
DNA: TGCGCCAGCAGCCCGCTGGGAGGGACAGGGGGTAGAGATACGCAGTATTTT
size: .
D: TRBD1
J: TRBJ2-3
V: TRBV5-1

CDR3: CASSLGGTGDFSYNEQFF
DNA: TGTGCCAGCAGCCTAGGTGGGACAGGGGATTTTTCCTACAATGAGCAGTTCTTC
size: .
D: TRBD1
J: TRBJ2-1
V: TRBV7-9

CDR3: CASSQPYVPYGYTF
DNA: TGTGCCAGCAGCCAACCCTATGTGCCGTATGGCTACACCTTC
size: .
D: .
J: TRBJ1-2
V: TRBV4-2

CDR3: CASSPRTSGHNEQFF
DNA: TGTGCCAGCAGCCCCCGGACTAGCGGGCACAATGAGCAGTTCTTC
size: .
D: TRBD2
J: TRBJ2-1
V: TRBV9

CDR3: CASSLTGAGANVLTF
DNA: TGCGCCAGCAGCTTGACAGGGGCTGGGGCCAACGTCCTGACTTTC
size: once
D: TRBD1
J: TRBJ2-6
V: TRBV5-1

CDR3: CASSSPAGGNQPQHF
DNA: TGTGCCAGCAGTTCCCCGGCAGGGGGGAATCAGCCCCAGCATTTT
size: .
D: TRBD1
J: TRBJ1-5
V: TRBV6-5

CDR3: CASSPSPREKLFF
DNA: TGTGCCAGCAGCCCCTCCCCCCGGGAAAAACTGTTTTTT
size: .
D: .
J: TRBJ1-4
V: TRBV5-8

CDR3: CAWGPVLGDGYTF
DNA: TGTGCCTGGGGCCCAGTGTTGGGGGATGGCTACACCTTC
size: .
D: .
J: TRBJ1-2
V: TRBV30

CDR3: CATSDGVPLDTQYF
DNA: TGTGCCACCAGTGATGGCGTTCCCTTAGATACGCAGTATTTT
size: .
D: .
J: TRBJ2-3
V: TRBV24-1

CDR3: CASSDRGLQQETQYF
DNA: TGTGCCAGCAGCGATCGAGGGTTACAACAAGAGACCCAGTACTTC
size: .
D: .
J: TRBJ2-5
V: TRBV7-9

CDR3: CASSPPPGLFF
DNA: TGTGCCAGCTCACCGCCTCCGGGGCTTTTCTTT
size: .
D: .
J: TRBJ1-1
V: TRBV18

CDR3: CASSSQGAVGTDTQYF
DNA: TGTGCCAGCAGCTCCCAGGGCGCAGTGGGAACAGATACGCAGTATTTT
size: .
D: .
J: TRBJ2-3
V: TRBV7-2

CDR3: CASSPGQVTSTGANVLTF
DNA: TGTGCCAGCTCACCAGGACAGGTCACTTCGACTGGGGCCAACGTCCTGACTTTC
size: once
D: TRBD1
J: TRBJ2-6
V: TRBV18

CDR3: CASSDPGQTNSYEQYF
DNA: TGTGCCAGCAGTGACCCGGGACAGACCAACTCCTACGAGCAGTACTTC
size: .
D: TRBD1
J: TRBJ2-7
V: TRBV6-1